The entry below gives a single T cell receptor (beta chain) sequence along with its context. The antigen is undetermined. This record belongs to a study of cytomegalovirus exposure and HLA in healthy donors. Broader study findings: Among the sequence variants, a highly shared cluster was likely an artifact of sequencing. Reports showed the classifier diagnosing cytomegalovirus status with high specificity and sensitivity.

The V gene's germline CDR1 is GTSNPN and CDR2 SVGIG (reference sequence). Trimming shortened V by 2 bases and J by 0 bases, and 13 bases separated the two germline ends. This CDR3 is built from 15 residues. Although they were nominally healthy when sampled, donors likely had unrecorded immune exposures. The PCR had 60 Vbeta and 13 Jbeta primers. TCRdb's table, derived via immunoSEQ multiplex PCR, lists solely in-frame clones and lacks some. The sample includes about 120,000 clones, over 60% of them seen just once. The sequence came from a woman between 25 and 40 years old in good health and CMV-seronegative. Sequencing was done on a sample of PBMCs. The chain joins TRBV30 to TRBJ1-1; D remains unclear. The CDR3 region is CAWSRFGGLNTEAFF. The CDR3 DNA reads TGTGCCTGGAGTAGATTCGGTGGTTTGAACACTGAAGCTTTCTTT.